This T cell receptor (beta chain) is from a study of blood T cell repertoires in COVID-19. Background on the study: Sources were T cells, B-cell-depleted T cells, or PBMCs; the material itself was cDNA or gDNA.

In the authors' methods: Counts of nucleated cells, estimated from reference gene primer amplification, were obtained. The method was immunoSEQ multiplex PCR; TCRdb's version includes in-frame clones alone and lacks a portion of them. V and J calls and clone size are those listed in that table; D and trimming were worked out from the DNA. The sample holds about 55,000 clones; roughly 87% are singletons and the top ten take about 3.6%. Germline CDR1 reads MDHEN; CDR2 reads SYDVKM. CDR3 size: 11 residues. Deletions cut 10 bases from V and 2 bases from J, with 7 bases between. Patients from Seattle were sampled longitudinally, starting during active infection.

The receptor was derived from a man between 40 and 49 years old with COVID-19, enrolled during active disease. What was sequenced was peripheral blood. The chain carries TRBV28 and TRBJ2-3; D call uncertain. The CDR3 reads CATLYTDTQYF. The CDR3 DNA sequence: TGTGCCACCCTATACACAGATACGCAGTATTTT.